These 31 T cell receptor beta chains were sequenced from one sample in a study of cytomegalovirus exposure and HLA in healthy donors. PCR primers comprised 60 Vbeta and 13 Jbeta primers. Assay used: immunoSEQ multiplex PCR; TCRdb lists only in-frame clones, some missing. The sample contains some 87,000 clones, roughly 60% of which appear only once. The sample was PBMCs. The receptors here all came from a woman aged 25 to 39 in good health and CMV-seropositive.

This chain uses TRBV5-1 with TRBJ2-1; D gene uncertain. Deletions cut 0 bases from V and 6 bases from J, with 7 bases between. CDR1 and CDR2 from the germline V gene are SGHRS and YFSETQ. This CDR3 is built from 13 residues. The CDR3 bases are TGCGCCAGCAGCTTGGGGCCTTCCAATGAGCAGTTCTTC. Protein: CASSLGPSNEQFF.

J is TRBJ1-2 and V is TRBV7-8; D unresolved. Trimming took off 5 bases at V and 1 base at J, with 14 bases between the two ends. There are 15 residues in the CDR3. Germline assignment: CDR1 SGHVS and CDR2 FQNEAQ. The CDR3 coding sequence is TGTGCCAGCAGCCTAACAAGCGGGATTAACTATGGCTACACCTTC. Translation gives CASSLTSGINYGYTF. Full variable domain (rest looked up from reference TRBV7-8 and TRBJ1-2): GAGVSQSPRYKVAKRGQDVALRCDPISGHVSLFWYQQALGQGPEFLTYFQNEAQLDKSGLPSDRFFAERPEGSVSTLKIQRTQQEDSAVYLCASSLTSGINYGYTFGSGTRLTVV.

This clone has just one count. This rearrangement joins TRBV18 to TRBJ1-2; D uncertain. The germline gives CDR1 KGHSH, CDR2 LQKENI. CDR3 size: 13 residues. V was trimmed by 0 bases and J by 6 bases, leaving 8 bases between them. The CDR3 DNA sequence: TGTGCCAGCTCACCACCGGGCAACAATGGCTACACCTTC. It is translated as CASSPPGNNGYTF.

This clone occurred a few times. The CDR3 nucleotides read TGCGCCAGCAGCCAAGTGGGGCAGATCGAGCAGTACTTC. Its translation: CASSQVGQIEQYF. The chain carries TRBV4-1 and TRBJ2-7, with TRBD1 as a possible D gene (5 bases). V was pared by 1 base and J by 6 bases, with 10 bases between. The germline V gene has CDR1 MGHRA and CDR2 YSYEKL. The CDR3 is made up of 13 amino acids.

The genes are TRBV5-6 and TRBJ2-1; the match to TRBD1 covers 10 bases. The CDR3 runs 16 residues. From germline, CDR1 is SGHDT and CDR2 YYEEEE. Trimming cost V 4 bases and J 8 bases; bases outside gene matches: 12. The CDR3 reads CASSHTGTGVVHEQFF. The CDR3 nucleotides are TGTGCCAGCAGCCACACCGGGACAGGGGTTGTCCATGAGCAGTTCTTC.

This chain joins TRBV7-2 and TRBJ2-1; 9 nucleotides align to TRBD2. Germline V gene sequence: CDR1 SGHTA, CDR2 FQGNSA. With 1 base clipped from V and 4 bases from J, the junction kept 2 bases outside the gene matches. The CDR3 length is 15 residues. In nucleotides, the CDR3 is TGTGCCAGCAGCTTAGGGACTAGCGAATACAATGAGCAGTTCTTC. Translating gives CASSLGTSEYNEQFF.

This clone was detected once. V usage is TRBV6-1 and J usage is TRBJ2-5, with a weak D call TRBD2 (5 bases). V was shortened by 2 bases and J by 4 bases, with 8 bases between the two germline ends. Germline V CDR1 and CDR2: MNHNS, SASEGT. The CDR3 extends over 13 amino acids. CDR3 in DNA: TGTGCCAGCAGTGAAAGGGAGCGAGAGACCCAGTACTTC. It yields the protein CASSERERETQYF.

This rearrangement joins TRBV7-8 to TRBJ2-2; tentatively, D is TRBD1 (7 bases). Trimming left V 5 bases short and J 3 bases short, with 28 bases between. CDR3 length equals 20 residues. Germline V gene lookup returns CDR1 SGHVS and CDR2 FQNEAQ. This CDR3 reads CASSPGPGGDRSTYTGELFF. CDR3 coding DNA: TGTGCCAGCAGCCCCGGCCCCGGAGGGGACAGATCAACTTACACCGGGGAGCTGTTTTTT.

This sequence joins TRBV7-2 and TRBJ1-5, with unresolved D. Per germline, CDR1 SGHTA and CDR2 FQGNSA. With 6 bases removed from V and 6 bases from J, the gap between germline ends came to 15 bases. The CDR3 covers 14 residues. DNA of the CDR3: TGTGCCAGCAGTCCCCGGACGGGAAGTCAGCCCCAGCATTTT. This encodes CASSPRTGSQPQHF.

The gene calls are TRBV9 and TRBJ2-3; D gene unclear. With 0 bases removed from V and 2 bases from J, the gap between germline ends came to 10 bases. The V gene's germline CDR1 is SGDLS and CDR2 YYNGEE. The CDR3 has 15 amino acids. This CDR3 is CASSVAVLSTDTQYF. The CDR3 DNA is TGTGCCAGCAGCGTAGCAGTGCTTTCCACAGATACGCAGTATTTT.

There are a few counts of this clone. The CDR3 reads CASSSVWTSAQETQYF. The DNA for the CDR3 is TGTGCCAGCAGTTCCGTCTGGACTAGCGCCCAAGAGACCCAGTACTTC. The genes are TRBV6-5 and TRBJ2-5; 9 nucleotides match TRBD2. The CDR3 totals 16 residues. CDR1 is MNHEY, CDR2 SVGAGI, per germline. V gave up 4 bases and J gave up 1 base; unmatched junction bases: 7.

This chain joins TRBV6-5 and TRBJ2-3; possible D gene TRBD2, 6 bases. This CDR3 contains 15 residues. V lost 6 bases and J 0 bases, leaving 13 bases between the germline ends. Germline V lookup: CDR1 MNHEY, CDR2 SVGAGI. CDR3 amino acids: CASSWRDLSTDTQYF. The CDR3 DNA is TGTGCCAGCAGCTGGCGGGATCTAAGCACAGATACGCAGTATTTT.

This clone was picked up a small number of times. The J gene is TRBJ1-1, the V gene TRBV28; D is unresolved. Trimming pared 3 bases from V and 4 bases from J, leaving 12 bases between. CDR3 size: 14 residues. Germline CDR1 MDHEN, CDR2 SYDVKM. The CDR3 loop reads CASSLGSRGTEAFF. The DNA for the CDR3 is TGTGCCAGCAGTTTGGGGAGTCGGGGCACTGAAGCTTTCTTT.

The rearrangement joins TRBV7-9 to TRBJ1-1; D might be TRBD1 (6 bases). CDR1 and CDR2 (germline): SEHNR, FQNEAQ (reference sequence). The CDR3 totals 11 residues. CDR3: CETKGGGQAFF. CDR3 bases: TGTGAAACCAAGGGGGGAGGGCAAGCTTTCTTT.

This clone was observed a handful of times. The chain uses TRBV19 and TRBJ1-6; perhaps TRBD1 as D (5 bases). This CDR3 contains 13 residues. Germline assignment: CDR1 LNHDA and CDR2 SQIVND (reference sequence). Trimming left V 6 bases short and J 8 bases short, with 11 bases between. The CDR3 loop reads CASRAQGDSPLHF. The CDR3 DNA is TGTGCCAGTAGGGCCCAGGGTGATTCACCCCTCCACTTT. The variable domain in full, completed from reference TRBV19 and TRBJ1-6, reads DGGITQSPKYLFRKEGQNVTLSCEQNLNHDAMYWYRQDPGQGLRLIYYSQIVNDFQKGDIAEGYSVSREKKESFPLTVTSAQKNPTAFYLCASRAQGDSPLHFGNGTRLTVT.

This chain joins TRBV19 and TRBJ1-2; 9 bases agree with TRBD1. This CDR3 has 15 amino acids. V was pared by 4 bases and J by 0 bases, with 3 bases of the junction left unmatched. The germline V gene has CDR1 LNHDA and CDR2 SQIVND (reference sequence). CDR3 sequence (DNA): TGTGCCAGTAGTACCCGGGACAGGGCTAACTATGGCTACACCTTC. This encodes CASSTRDRANYGYTF.

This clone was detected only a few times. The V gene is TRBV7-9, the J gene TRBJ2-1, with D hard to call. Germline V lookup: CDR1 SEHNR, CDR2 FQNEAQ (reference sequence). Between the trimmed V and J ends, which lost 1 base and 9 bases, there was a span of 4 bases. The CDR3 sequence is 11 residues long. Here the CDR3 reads CASSLVSEQFF. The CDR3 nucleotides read TGTGCCAGCAGCTTAGTGAGTGAGCAGTTCTTC.

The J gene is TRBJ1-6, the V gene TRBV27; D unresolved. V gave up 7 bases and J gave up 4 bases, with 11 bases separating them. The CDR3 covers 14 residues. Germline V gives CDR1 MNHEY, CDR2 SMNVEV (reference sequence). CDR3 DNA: TGTGCCAGCACCTTCAGGCATTATAATTCACCCCTCCACTTT. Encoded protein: CASTFRHYNSPLHF.

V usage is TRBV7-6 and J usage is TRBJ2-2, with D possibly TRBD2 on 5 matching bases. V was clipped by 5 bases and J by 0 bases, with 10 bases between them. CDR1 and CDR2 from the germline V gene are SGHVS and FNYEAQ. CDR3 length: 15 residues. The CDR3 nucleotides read TGTGCCAGCAGCCTGCGGGCCGCGAACACCGGGGAGCTGTTTTTT. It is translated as CASSLRAANTGELFF.

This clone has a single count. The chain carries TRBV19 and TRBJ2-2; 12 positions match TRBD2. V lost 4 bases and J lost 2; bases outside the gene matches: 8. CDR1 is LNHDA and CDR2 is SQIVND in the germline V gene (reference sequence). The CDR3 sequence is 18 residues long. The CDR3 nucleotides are TGTGCCAGTAGTACCCGGACTAGCGGGGTTCGAAACACCGGGGAGCTGTTTTTT. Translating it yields CASSTRTSGVRNTGELFF.

The chain's CDR3 is CASSGQGLMTEAFF. CDR3 nucleotides: TGTGCCAGCAGCGGACAGGGATTGATGACTGAAGCTTTCTTT. V is TRBV2 and J is TRBJ1-1, with TRBD1 matching 8 bases. V lost 6 bases, J lost 5 bases, and 8 bases stayed unmatched. Germline assignment: CDR1 SNHLY and CDR2 FYNNEI. The CDR3 covers 14 residues. The entire variable domain, with the rest obtained from reference TRBV2 and TRBJ1-1, is as follows: EPEVTQTPSHQVTQMGQEVILRCVPISNHLYFYWYRQILGQKVEFLVSFYNNEISEKSEIFDDQFSVERPDGSNFTLKIRSTKLEDSAMYFCASSGQGLMTEAFFGQGTRLTVV.

The CDR3 DNA reads TGTGCCAGCAGCTTCCGGACTAGCGGGGGGGCGAACACCGGGGAGCTGTTTTTT. This encodes CASSFRTSGGANTGELFF. V gene TRBV5-5 combines with J gene TRBJ2-2; TRBD2 matches 15 bases. Germline assignment: CDR1 SGHKS and CDR2 YYEKEE (reference sequence). V lost 2 bases, J lost 0 bases, and 2 bases stayed unmatched. The CDR3 loop spans 18 amino acids.

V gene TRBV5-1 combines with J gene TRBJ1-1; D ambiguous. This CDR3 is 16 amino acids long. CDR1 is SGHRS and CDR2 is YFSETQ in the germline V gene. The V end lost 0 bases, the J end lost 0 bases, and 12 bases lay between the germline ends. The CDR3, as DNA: TGCGCCAGCAGCTTGGGCCCGCTGAACATGAACACTGAAGCTTTCTTT. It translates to CASSLGPLNMNTEAFF.

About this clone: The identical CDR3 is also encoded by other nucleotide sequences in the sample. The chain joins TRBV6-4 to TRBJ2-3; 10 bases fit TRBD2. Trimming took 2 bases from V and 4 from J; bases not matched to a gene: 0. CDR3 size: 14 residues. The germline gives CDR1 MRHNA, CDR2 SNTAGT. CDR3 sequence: CASSDSGGADTQYF. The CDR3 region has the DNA TGTGCCAGCAGTGACAGCGGGGGGGCAGATACGCAGTATTTT.

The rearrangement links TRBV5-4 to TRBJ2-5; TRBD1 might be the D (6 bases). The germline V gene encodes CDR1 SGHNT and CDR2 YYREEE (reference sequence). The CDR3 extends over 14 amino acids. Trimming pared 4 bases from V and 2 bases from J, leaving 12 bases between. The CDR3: CASSPGHAQETQYF. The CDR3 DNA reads TGTGCCAGCAGCCCGGGACACGCACAAGAGACCCAGTACTTC.

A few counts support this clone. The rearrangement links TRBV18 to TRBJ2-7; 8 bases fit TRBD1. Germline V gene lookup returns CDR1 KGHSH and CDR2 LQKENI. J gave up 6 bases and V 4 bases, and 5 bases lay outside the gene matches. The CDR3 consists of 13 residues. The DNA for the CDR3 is TGTGCCAGCTCACGTGGGACAGGTGGCGAGCAGTACTTC. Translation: CASSRGTGGEQYF.

The CDR3 nucleotides read TGTGCCAGCAGTTACGGACAGAACTATGGCTACACCTTC. It specifies CASSYGQNYGYTF. The chain has TRBV6-5 and TRBJ1-2, with D perhaps TRBD1 (6 bases). The V and J ends lost 2 bases and 2 bases respectively, with 6 bases between them. CDR1 MNHEY and CDR2 SVGAGI come from the germline V gene. CDR3 length: 13 residues.

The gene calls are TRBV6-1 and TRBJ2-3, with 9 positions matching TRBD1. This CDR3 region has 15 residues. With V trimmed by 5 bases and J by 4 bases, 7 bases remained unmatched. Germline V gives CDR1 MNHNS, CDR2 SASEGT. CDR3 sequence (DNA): TGTGCCAGCAGTCCGATGGGACAGGGTCCAGATACGCAGTATTTT. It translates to CASSPMGQGPDTQYF.

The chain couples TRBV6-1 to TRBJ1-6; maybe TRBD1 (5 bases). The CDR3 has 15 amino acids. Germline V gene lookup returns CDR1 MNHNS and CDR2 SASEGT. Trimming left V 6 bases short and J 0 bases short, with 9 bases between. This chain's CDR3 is CASSRESSYNSPLHF. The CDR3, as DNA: TGTGCCAGCAGCAGGGAAAGCTCCTATAATTCACCCCTCCACTTT.

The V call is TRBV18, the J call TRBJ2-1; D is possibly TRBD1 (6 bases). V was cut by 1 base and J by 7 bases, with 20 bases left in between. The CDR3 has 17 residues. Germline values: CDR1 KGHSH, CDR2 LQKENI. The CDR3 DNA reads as TGTGCCAGCTCACCACAAGGGGGACCAAGGTTATTGAATGAGCAGTTCTTC. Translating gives CASSPQGGPRLLNEQFF.

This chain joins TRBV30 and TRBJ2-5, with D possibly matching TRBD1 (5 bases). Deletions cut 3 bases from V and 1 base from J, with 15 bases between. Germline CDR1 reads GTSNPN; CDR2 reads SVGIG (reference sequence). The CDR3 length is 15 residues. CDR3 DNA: TGTGCCTGGAGCCAGCACAGGCGGTCCCAAGAGACCCAGTACTTC. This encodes CAWSQHRRSQETQYF.